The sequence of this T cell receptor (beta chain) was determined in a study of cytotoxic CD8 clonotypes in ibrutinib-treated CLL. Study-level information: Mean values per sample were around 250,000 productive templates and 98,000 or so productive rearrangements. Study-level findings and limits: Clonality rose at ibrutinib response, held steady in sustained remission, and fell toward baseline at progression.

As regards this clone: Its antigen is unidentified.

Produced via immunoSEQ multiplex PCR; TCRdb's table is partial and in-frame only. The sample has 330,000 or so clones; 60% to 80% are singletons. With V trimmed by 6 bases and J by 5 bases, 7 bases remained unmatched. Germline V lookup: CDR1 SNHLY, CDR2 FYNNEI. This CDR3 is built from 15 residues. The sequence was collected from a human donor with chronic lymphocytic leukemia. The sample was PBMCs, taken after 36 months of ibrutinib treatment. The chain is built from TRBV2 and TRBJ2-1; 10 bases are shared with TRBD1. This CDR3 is CASRLRDRGHNEQFF. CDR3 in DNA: TGTGCCAGCAGGCTCCGGGACAGGGGACACAATGAGCAGTTCTTC.